The T cell receptor (beta chain) described here comes from a study of T cell responses to AZD1222 COVID-19 vaccine. Study-level results: Unmutated variant regions are reportedly targeted by nearly half of spike-specific TCRs. Along spike, vaccine-associated CD4 TCRs were found throughout, with dominance at 160-218 and 743-854. Once two AZD1222 doses were given, Spike-specific TCR breadth and depth went up.

The assay was immunoSEQ multiplex PCR, and TCRdb's table has in-frame clones only and misses some. This table has about 110,000 clones, roughly 91% appearing once. This CDR3 is built from 15 residues. Deletions cut 0 bases from V and 5 bases from J, with 13 bases between. In germline, CDR1 is SGHTA, CDR2 FQGNSA. A remark on this clone: What it recognizes is unknown.

The chain is built from TRBV7-2 and TRBJ2-5; maybe TRBD1 (6 bases). The specimen comprised peripheral blood, sampled 28 days after the second AZD1222 dose. The TCR sequence derives from an adult who received the AZD1222 COVID-19 vaccine. The CDR3 here is CASSLAIGQLETQYF. The CDR3 nucleotides read TGTGCCAGCAGCTTAGCCATCGGACAGCTGGAGACCCAGTACTTC.